Listed below are T cell receptor beta chains from one sample, sequenced in a study of blood T cell repertoires in COVID-19. Libraries were prepared by immunoSEQ multiplex PCR; TCRdb keeps only in-frame clonotypes and omits some of them. This sample has 150,000 to 200,000 clones, with about four fifths found just once. The sequenced material came from peripheral blood. These receptors were taken from a woman aged 70-85 years who had recovered from COVID-19. Both conserved end residues are part of each CDR3. Each record gives: clone size, V gene, J gene, D gene, CDR3 DNA, CDR3 protein. A D gene is named only where the DNA matches it firmly. For some rows the clone size is stated as once, few or many, or as a class when expanded; others skip it.

clone_size: .; v_call: TRBV5-5; j_call: TRBJ1-4; d_call: .; cdr3_nt: TGTGCCAGCAGCCCGGCGGGGTCCCTTAATGAAAAACTGTTTTTT; cdr3_aa: CASSPAGSLNEKLFF
clone_size: .; v_call: TRBV9; j_call: TRBJ1-1; d_call: .; cdr3_nt: TGTGCCAGCAGCCCGGTCCCGGAGGGGAACACTGAAGCTTTCTTT; cdr3_aa: CASSPVPEGNTEAFF
clone_size: .; v_call: TRBV5-1; j_call: TRBJ2-1; d_call: TRBD2; cdr3_nt: TGCGCCAGCAGCTTGGGTAGCGGGAGTGGGTACAATGAGCAGTTCTTC; cdr3_aa: CASSLGSGSGYNEQFF
clone_size: .; v_call: TRBV30; j_call: TRBJ2-5; d_call: .; cdr3_nt: TGTGCCTGGAGTAGGGGCGGGATCAGAGAGACCCAGTACTTC; cdr3_aa: CAWSRGGIRETQYF
clone_size: .; v_call: TRBV5-1; j_call: TRBJ2-3; d_call: TRBD1; cdr3_nt: TGCGCCAGCGGCCGACAGGGGTCGCTCACAGATACGCAGTATTTT; cdr3_aa: CASGRQGSLTDTQYF
clone_size: .; v_call: TRBV7-3; j_call: TRBJ2-1; d_call: TRBD2; cdr3_nt: TGTGCCAGCAGCTCCCGGACTAGCGGGGACTACAATGAGCAGTTCTTC; cdr3_aa: CASSSRTSGDYNEQFF
clone_size: .; v_call: TRBV27; j_call: TRBJ1-6; d_call: .; cdr3_nt: TGTGCCAGCAGTTTAGGCGGTAGCTCCTATAATTCACCCCTCCACTTT; cdr3_aa: CASSLGGSSYNSPLHF
clone_size: .; v_call: TRBV6-5; j_call: TRBJ1-1; d_call: .; cdr3_nt: TGTGCCAGCAGTTATGAGCGGGAGGCTTTCTTT; cdr3_aa: CASSYEREAFF
clone_size: .; v_call: TRBV2; j_call: TRBJ2-3; d_call: TRBD2; cdr3_nt: TGTGCCGCTCGGCGGGGGGATACGCAGTATTTT; cdr3_aa: CAARRGDTQYF
clone_size: .; v_call: TRBV5-5; j_call: TRBJ1-2; d_call: TRBD1; cdr3_nt: TGTGCCAGCAGCCAAGGACAGGGGCAAAACTATGGCTACACCTTC; cdr3_aa: CASSQGQGQNYGYTF
clone_size: .; v_call: TRBV7-3; j_call: TRBJ2-1; d_call: TRBD2; cdr3_nt: TGTGCCAGCAGCCCCACCCCACCGGGACTAGGATTGAATGAGCAGTTCTTC; cdr3_aa: CASSPTPPGLGLNEQFF
clone_size: .; v_call: TRBV6-5; j_call: TRBJ2-7; d_call: .; cdr3_nt: TGTGCCAGCAGCCGGGATCGCGACTACGAGCAGTACTTC; cdr3_aa: CASSRDRDYEQYF
clone_size: .; v_call: TRBV7-3; j_call: TRBJ1-1; d_call: TRBD1; cdr3_nt: TGTGCCAGCAGCCCAACAGGGGGCGAGATGTCGAACACTGAAGCTTTCTTT; cdr3_aa: CASSPTGGEMSNTEAFF
clone_size: .; v_call: TRBV5-1; j_call: TRBJ2-5; d_call: .; cdr3_nt: TGCGCCAGCAGCTTTGGGGACATGTCAGAGACCCAGTACTTC; cdr3_aa: CASSFGDMSETQYF
clone_size: .; v_call: TRBV6-5; j_call: TRBJ1-6; d_call: .; cdr3_nt: TGTGCCAGCAGGCGGAGCTCCTATAATTCACCCCTCCACTTT; cdr3_aa: CASRRSSYNSPLHF
clone_size: .; v_call: TRBV7-3; j_call: TRBJ1-1; d_call: .; cdr3_nt: TGTGCCAGCAGCTTCCTTTCCACTGAAGCTTTCTTT; cdr3_aa: CASSFLSTEAFF
clone_size: .; v_call: TRBV4-1; j_call: TRBJ2-7; d_call: .; cdr3_nt: TGCGCCAGCAGCTACTTGGGGGGCTACGAGCAGTACTTC; cdr3_aa: CASSYLGGYEQYF
clone_size: .; v_call: TRBV7-9; j_call: TRBJ2-2; d_call: .; cdr3_nt: TGTGCCAGCAGCCCCGGAGGGGCCAACACCGGGGAGCTGTTTTTT; cdr3_aa: CASSPGGANTGELFF
clone_size: .; v_call: TRBV6-4; j_call: TRBJ2-5; d_call: TRBD1; cdr3_nt: TGTGCCAGCAGCGGAGCACAGGGGGAGACCCAGTACTTC; cdr3_aa: CASSGAQGETQYF
clone_size: .; v_call: TRBV24-1; j_call: TRBJ1-5; d_call: TRBD1; cdr3_nt: TGTGCCACCAGTGATGCCCGGACAGGGGATCAGCCCCAGCATTTT; cdr3_aa: CATSDARTGDQPQHF
clone_size: .; v_call: TRBV30; j_call: TRBJ2-5; d_call: .; cdr3_nt: TGTGCCTGGAGTGGAGGGGAGACCCAGTACTTC; cdr3_aa: CAWSGGETQYF
clone_size: .; v_call: TRBV11-2; j_call: TRBJ2-7; d_call: TRBD2; cdr3_nt: TGTGCCAGCAGCTCAGGGACTAACGAGCAGTACTTC; cdr3_aa: CASSSGTNEQYF
clone_size: .; v_call: TRBV27; j_call: TRBJ1-2; d_call: TRBD1; cdr3_nt: TGTGCCAGCAGTTTAAGAAGGGGGCAGGGCCTAGCTAACTATGGCTACACCTTC; cdr3_aa: CASSLRRGQGLANYGYTF
clone_size: few; v_call: TRBV6-6; j_call: TRBJ2-2; d_call: .; cdr3_nt: TGTGCCAGCAGTTACTCGGGGGGATTGGCCGGGGAGCTGTTTTTT; cdr3_aa: CASSYSGGLAGELFF
clone_size: .; v_call: TRBV7-2; j_call: TRBJ2-5; d_call: TRBD2; cdr3_nt: TGTGCCAGCAGCTTAGCGGGGACTAGCGGACTCCAAGAGACCCAGTACTTC; cdr3_aa: CASSLAGTSGLQETQYF
clone_size: .; v_call: TRBV5-1; j_call: TRBJ2-2; d_call: TRBD1; cdr3_nt: TGCGCCAGCAGCTTAGTCGGGACAGGGCCGGGGGCCACCGGGGAGCTGTTTTTT; cdr3_aa: CASSLVGTGPGATGELFF
clone_size: .; v_call: TRBV7-2; j_call: TRBJ1-2; d_call: .; cdr3_nt: TGTGCCAGCAGCTTAGCGGCGGGTCGGGGCTACACCTTC; cdr3_aa: CASSLAAGRGYTF
clone_size: .; v_call: TRBV5-4; j_call: TRBJ2-2; d_call: TRBD1; cdr3_nt: TGTGCCAGCAGCCCCCGGACAGGGGACACCGGGGAGCTGTTTTTT; cdr3_aa: CASSPRTGDTGELFF
clone_size: .; v_call: TRBV18; j_call: TRBJ2-3; d_call: TRBD2; cdr3_nt: TGTGCCAGCTCACCGGGACTAGGGCCGGATACGCAGTATTTT; cdr3_aa: CASSPGLGPDTQYF
clone_size: .; v_call: TRBV11-3; j_call: TRBJ2-1; d_call: .; cdr3_nt: TGTGCCAGCAGCTTAGGGGGCGGCTCCTACAATGAGCAGTTCTTC; cdr3_aa: CASSLGGGSYNEQFF
clone_size: .; v_call: TRBV3-1/TRBV3-2; j_call: TRBJ1-1; d_call: .; cdr3_nt: TGTGCCAGCAGCCAGGGCAGCCGGGCTTTCTTT; cdr3_aa: CASSQGSRAFF
clone_size: few; v_call: TRBV7-2; j_call: TRBJ2-1; d_call: TRBD1; cdr3_nt: TGTGCCAGCAGCTGGACAGGGCACGCCGGGGGTGAGCAGTTCTTC; cdr3_aa: CASSWTGHAGGEQFF
clone_size: .; v_call: TRBV30; j_call: TRBJ1-1; d_call: TRBD1; cdr3_nt: TGTGCCTGGAGTGAGGCGGGACAGGGGGCGAGGAACACTGAAGCTTTCTTT; cdr3_aa: CAWSEAGQGARNTEAFF
clone_size: .; v_call: TRBV6-5; j_call: TRBJ1-4; d_call: .; cdr3_nt: TGTGCCAGCAGTAAGGGAGGGGTGAGTGAAAAACTGTTTTTT; cdr3_aa: CASSKGGVSEKLFF
clone_size: few; v_call: TRBV7-2; j_call: TRBJ1-6; d_call: .; cdr3_nt: TGTGCCAGCAGCCCCTCGAGGGGGGGTTCACCCCTCCACTTT; cdr3_aa: CASSPSRGGSPLHF
clone_size: .; v_call: TRBV29-1; j_call: TRBJ1-2; d_call: .; cdr3_nt: TGCAGCGTTGTGGACAAGGATCTGGCTAACTATGGCTACACCTTC; cdr3_aa: CSVVDKDLANYGYTF
clone_size: .; v_call: TRBV7-2; j_call: TRBJ2-1; d_call: TRBD2; cdr3_nt: TGTGCCAGCAGCTTAGGCGGACTAGCGTCCCCAAAGCAGTTCTTC; cdr3_aa: CASSLGGLASPKQFF
clone_size: .; v_call: TRBV15; j_call: TRBJ2-1; d_call: TRBD1; cdr3_nt: TGTGCCACCAGCAGGGACAGGGGCTATGAGCAGTTCTTC; cdr3_aa: CATSRDRGYEQFF
clone_size: .; v_call: TRBV10-3; j_call: TRBJ2-3; d_call: TRBD2; cdr3_nt: TGTGCCATCAGAGGGGAAAGCGGGAGGGCCGGTGTGACAGATACGCAGTATTTT; cdr3_aa: CAIRGESGRAGVTDTQYF
clone_size: .; v_call: TRBV7-8; j_call: TRBJ2-2; d_call: TRBD1; cdr3_nt: TGTGCCAGCAGCCCAGAGGGGCCAGGGGGGAACACCGGGGAGCTGTTTTTT; cdr3_aa: CASSPEGPGGNTGELFF
clone_size: .; v_call: TRBV7-7; j_call: TRBJ1-4; d_call: .; cdr3_nt: TGTGCTAGCAGCTTGGGGGGGGCGGCTAATGAAAAACTGTTTTTT; cdr3_aa: CASSLGGAANEKLFF
clone_size: .; v_call: TRBV28; j_call: TRBJ1-2; d_call: .; cdr3_nt: TGTGCCAGCGCCACCACAGGGCACTACACCTTC; cdr3_aa: CASATTGHYTF
clone_size: .; v_call: TRBV10-3; j_call: TRBJ1-2; d_call: .; cdr3_nt: TGTGCCATCAGTGACCTACAGGGAAGGGGCTACACCTTC; cdr3_aa: CAISDLQGRGYTF
clone_size: once; v_call: TRBV29-1; j_call: TRBJ2-1; d_call: TRBD2; cdr3_nt: TGCAGCGTTGAAGACTCAGTGGGGAGAGCGGGGTCCTACAATGAGCAGTTCTTC; cdr3_aa: CSVEDSVGRAGSYNEQFF
clone_size: .; v_call: TRBV14; j_call: TRBJ2-5; d_call: TRBD2; cdr3_nt: TGTGCCAGCAGCCGGGGGGGTGGAGAGACCCAGTACTTC; cdr3_aa: CASSRGGGETQYF
clone_size: .; v_call: TRBV27; j_call: TRBJ2-5; d_call: .; cdr3_nt: TGTGCCAGCAGCGCCCGGACTGGGGAGACCCAGTACTTC; cdr3_aa: CASSARTGETQYF
clone_size: .; v_call: TRBV27; j_call: TRBJ2-2; d_call: TRBD1; cdr3_nt: TGTGCCAGCAGTCCCCTCCGGGACAGGGTGCGGCTGTTTTTT; cdr3_aa: CASSPLRDRVRLFF
clone_size: .; v_call: TRBV10-3; j_call: TRBJ2-5; d_call: .; cdr3_nt: TGTGCCACCGGACGGGATCCCCGGGAGACCCAGTACTTC; cdr3_aa: CATGRDPRETQYF
clone_size: .; v_call: TRBV10-3; j_call: TRBJ2-1; d_call: TRBD1; cdr3_nt: TGTGCCATCAGGAAGGGGGCGCCGAATGAGCAGTTCTTC; cdr3_aa: CAIRKGAPNEQFF
clone_size: .; v_call: TRBV2; j_call: TRBJ2-7; d_call: .; cdr3_nt: TGTGCCAGCAGTGCAGATTACGAGCAGTACTTC; cdr3_aa: CASSADYEQYF
clone_size: .; v_call: TRBV5-1; j_call: TRBJ2-7; d_call: .; cdr3_nt: TGCGCCAGCAGCCCACCCGGCGGGGGCCCTTACGAGCAGTACTTC; cdr3_aa: CASSPPGGGPYEQYF
clone_size: .; v_call: TRBV5-1; j_call: TRBJ2-6; d_call: TRBD1; cdr3_nt: TGCGCCAGCGACAGGGGGAGCTCTGGGGCCAACGTCCTGACTTTC; cdr3_aa: CASDRGSSGANVLTF
clone_size: .; v_call: TRBV19; j_call: TRBJ1-3; d_call: .; cdr3_nt: TGTGCCAGTAGACCTATCGGGAGCTCTGGAAACACCATATATTTT; cdr3_aa: CASRPIGSSGNTIYF
clone_size: .; v_call: TRBV6-2/TRBV6-3; j_call: TRBJ2-7; d_call: TRBD2; cdr3_nt: TGTGCCAGCAGCCGCCCCCCGGGACAGGGTCCCCCAGGGACTAGCGGGAGGGCGGGGGAGCAGTACTTC; cdr3_aa: CASSRPPGQGPPGTSGRAGEQYF